This T cell receptor (beta chain) was captured by sequencing in a study of Ad26.COV2.S vaccination and SARS-CoV-2 variants. The treatment denotes: around 19 received Ad26.COV2.S at low or high dose, single or two shots; several received placebo; per-sample allocation not given. Each sample was drawn 63 days after the first injection (of vaccine or placebo). The CDR3 consists of 14 residues. Germline V lookup: CDR1 MGHRA, CDR2 YSYEKL. Trimming took 3 bases from V and 8 from J; bases not matched to a gene: 6. Measured with immunoSEQ multiplex PCR; TCRdb has only the in-frame clones, and not every one. The table shows more than 300,000 clones, with roughly 86% occurring only once.

The V and J genes are TRBV4-1 and TRBJ2-1, with 8 bases aligning to TRBD1. The sample was peripheral blood, taken in a trial of Ad26.COV2.S vaccine versus placebo. The TCR originated in a person between 18 and 59 years old who received the Ad26.COV2.S COVID-19 vaccine or a placebo. CDR3 in DNA: TGCGCCAGCAGCCAGAGGACAGGGTGGGATGAGCAGTTCTTC. Translating it yields CASSQRTGWDEQFF.